Presented here are 22 T cell receptor beta chains from one specimen sequenced in a study of T cell repertoires in cytomegalovirus infection. TCRdb re-derived calls from the reads in MiXCR, one entry per CDR3 protein. The sample holds fewer than 700,000 distinct CDR3 sequences, approximately 24% seen once. The specimen sequenced was CD8+ T cells from PBMCs. These receptor sequences come from a human donor in good health (CMV status not recorded). Some clones in this sample may be carry-over from other donors' samples.

This clonotype was detected many times. The J gene is TRBJ1-5, the V gene TRBV7-8; D is unresolved. CDR1 and CDR2 from the germline V gene are SGHVS and FQNEAQ. The CDR3 is 13 amino acids. V gave up 1 base and J gave up 6 bases, with 7 bases separating them. This CDR3 is CASSLEVGQPQHF. The DNA of the CDR3 is TGTGCCAGCAGCTTAGAAGTAGGTCAGCCCCAGCATTTT. The full variable domain, its missing parts supplied by reference TRBV7-8 and TRBJ1-5, is GAGVSQSPRYKVAKRGQDVALRCDPISGHVSLFWYQQALGQGPEFLTYFQNEAQLDKSGLPSDRFFAERPEGSVSTLKIQRTQQEDSAVYLCASSLEVGQPQHFGDGTRLSIL.

This clonotype was seen a handful of times. The chain uses TRBV20-1 and TRBJ1-5; tentative D call: TRBD1 (6 bases). The CDR3 runs 16 residues. CDR1 DFQATT and CDR2 SNEGSKA come from the germline V gene (reference sequence). Trimming stripped 3 bases from V and 0 bases from J, with 15 bases between. The CDR3 sequence is CSASRGTKYSNQPQHF. Here the CDR3 DNA reads TGCAGTGCTAGTCGGGGGACAAAGTATAGCAATCAGCCCCAGCATTTT.

This clonotype was detected many times. The J gene is TRBJ1-6, the V gene TRBV7-2; no clear D. CDR1 and CDR2 from the germline V gene are SGHTA and FQGNSA. Trimming removed 1 base at V and 9 bases at J, with 4 bases between. The CDR3 covers 12 residues. CDR3 coding DNA: TGTGCCAGCAGCTTAGTAGGTTCACCCCTCCACTTT. This sequence encodes CASSLVGSPLHF.

The chain recombines TRBV10-3 with TRBJ2-5, with D tentatively TRBD2 (5 bases). V was trimmed by 0 bases and J by 2 bases, leaving 19 bases between them. Germline V lookup: CDR1 ENHRY, CDR2 SYGVKD. The CDR3 runs to 18 residues. CDR3 region: CAISESDSPGDAQETQYF. Here the CDR3 DNA reads TGTGCCATCAGTGAGTCGGATTCGCCCGGGGATGCACAAGAGACCCAGTACTTC.

This clonotype has a handful of counts. The rearrangement links TRBV6-6 to TRBJ2-2; a weak D match, TRBD2 (7 bases). The CDR3 has 17 residues. CDR1 is MNHNY, CDR2 SVGAGI, per germline (reference sequence). The germline V and J ends were trimmed by 0 bases and 4 bases, with 15 bases remaining between them. CDR3 residues: CASSYSLGGAGTGELFF. As DNA, the CDR3 is TGTGCCAGCAGTTACTCCCTAGGGGGGGCCGGCACCGGGGAGCTGTTTTTT.

The rearrangement uses TRBV6-5 and TRBJ2-1, with 7 bases aligning to TRBD2. V was clipped by 5 bases and J by 0 bases; unmatched bases: 7. The germline gives CDR1 MNHEY, CDR2 SVGAGI. This CDR3 spans 16 amino acids. In DNA, the CDR3 is TGTGCCAGCAGTACTCTAGCGGTGAGCTCCTACAATGAGCAGTTCTTC. Protein product: CASSTLAVSSYNEQFF.

This clonotype has a count of ten or more. The chain has TRBV19 and TRBJ2-2; 8 bases agree with TRBD1. Germline-derived CDR1 and CDR2 are LNHDA and SQIVND (reference sequence). The ends lost 6 bases at V and 7 bases at J; junction bases unmatched: 10. The CDR3 length is 15 residues. The CDR3 DNA follows: TGTGCCAGTAGAACGGGACACAGGGGGAGCGGGGAGCTGTTTTTT. Residues: CASRTGHRGSGELFF. The full variable domain, rest sourced from reference TRBV19 and TRBJ2-2, is DGGITQSPKYLFRKEGQNVTLSCEQNLNHDAMYWYRQDPGQGLRLIYYSQIVNDFQKGDIAEGYSVSREKKESFPLTVTSAQKNPTAFYLCASRTGHRGSGELFFGEGSRLTVL.

A remark on this clonotype: A much larger clone differs by one base, so this may be a read error. The rearrangement uses TRBV6-2 or TRBV6-3 and TRBJ2-2; D is ambiguous. Germline CDR1 is MNHEY and CDR2 is SVGEGT. This CDR3 has 11 residues. V lost 2 bases, J lost 7 bases, and 2 bases lay in between. The CDR3 loop reads CASSYNGELFF. CDR3 in DNA: TGTGCCAGCAGTTACAACGGGGAGCTGTTTTTT.

This clonotype was seen repeatedly, ten times or more. This chain links TRBV28 with TRBJ2-5; D perhaps matches TRBD1 (5 bases). V dropped 5 bases and J dropped 3 bases, with 10 bases sitting between them. The CDR3 is 13 residues long. Germline CDR1 MDHEN, CDR2 SYDVKM. The CDR3 DNA reads TGTGCCAGCAGTCCCCTCAGGGAAGAGACCCAGTACTTC. It encodes CASSPLREETQYF. Variable domain in full (rest from reference TRBV28 and TRBJ2-5): DVKVTQSSRYLVKRTGEKVFLECVQDMDHENMFWYRQDPGLGLRLIYFSYDVKMKEKGDIPEGYSVSREKKERFSLILESASTNQTSMYLCASSPLREETQYFGPGTRLLVL.

V and J are TRBV6-5 and TRBJ1-5, with 7 bases fitting TRBD1. The germline CDR1 and CDR2 sequences are MNHEY and SVGAGI. V dropped 0 bases and J dropped 5; count of bases not matched to a gene: 4. CDR3 length: 15 amino acids. The CDR3 DNA is TGTGCCAGCAGTTACTCAGGGGACAGTCATCAGCCCCAGCATTTT. Its protein is CASSYSGDSHQPQHF.

This clonotype was counted ten times or more. The chain recombines TRBV7-6 with TRBJ1-2, with TRBD1 matching over 10 bases. Trimming removed 3 bases from V and 8 bases from J; junction bases left unmatched: 6. CDR1 and CDR2 (germline): SGHVS, FNYEAQ. This CDR3 contains 14 residues. CDR3 amino acids: CASSLGQGMSGYTF. The DNA for the CDR3 is TGTGCCAGCAGCTTGGGACAGGGGATGAGCGGCTACACCTTC. The variable domain in full, with the rest retrieved from reference TRBV7-6 and TRBJ1-2, is GAGVSQSPRYKVTKRGQDVALRCDPISGHVSLYWYRQALGQGPEFLTYFNYEAQQDKSGLPNDRFSAERPEGSISTLTIQRTEQRDSAMYRCASSLGQGMSGYTFGSGTRLTVV.

The table lists this clonotype with many counts. V and J are TRBV7-9 and TRBJ2-2; D is undetermined. CDR3 length: 12 residues. Germline CDR1 SEHNR, CDR2 FQNEAQ (reference sequence). The CDR3 nucleotides are TGTGTTACAGAGTTGCGCACCGGGGAGCTGTTTTTT. This gives the protein CVTELRTGELFF.

This clonotype appeared many times. The chain employs TRBV7-6 and TRBJ2-1, with D possibly being TRBD1 (6 bases). CDR1 is SGHVS, CDR2 FNYEAQ, per germline. This CDR3 contains 16 residues. V was shortened by 2 bases and J by 0 bases, with 11 bases between the two germline ends. CDR3 sequence: CASSLTQGSSYNEQFF. The DNA for the CDR3 is TGTGCCAGCAGCTTAACCCAGGGGAGCTCCTACAATGAGCAGTTCTTC.

This clonotype was seen a few times. The J gene is TRBJ1-1, the V gene TRBV29-1, with 9 bases matching TRBD1. Germline CDR1 is SQVTM and CDR2 is ANQGSEA. The CDR3 has 14 amino acids. V gave up 5 bases and J gave up 1 base; unmatched junction bases: 5. CDR3 DNA: TGCAGCGTTCTAACGGGACAGGGGAACACTGAAGCTTTCTTT. It is translated as CSVLTGQGNTEAFF.

This clonotype was recorded at least ten times. The V call is TRBV7-6, the J call TRBJ2-3; D unclear. This CDR3 is built from 13 residues. Germline V gene sequence: CDR1 SGHVS, CDR2 FNYEAQ. V dropped 3 bases and J dropped 2 bases, with 6 bases sitting between them. CDR3 in amino acids: CASSFEVTDTQYF. CDR3 DNA sequence: TGTGCCAGCAGCTTTGAGGTCACAGATACGCAGTATTTT.

The V gene is TRBV29-1, the J gene TRBJ2-1, with D possibly TRBD2 on 7 matching bases. Trimming took 2 bases from V and 7 from J, leaving 21 bases between them. The germline V gene encodes CDR1 SQVTM and CDR2 ANQGSEA. The CDR3 contains 16 residues. This chain's CDR3 is CSVEKGGGEAENEQFF. DNA of the CDR3: TGCAGCGTTGAAAAAGGGGGGGGGGAGGCGGAGAATGAGCAGTTCTTC.

The chain combines TRBV12-3 or TRBV12-4 with TRBJ2-3; D is possibly TRBD2 (6 bases). CDR3 length: 15 residues. Trimming pared 6 bases from V and 3 bases from J, leaving 16 bases between. CDR3 residues: CASRTLGGPTDTQYF. CDR3 DNA: TGTGCCAGCAGAACCTTGGGAGGACCAACAGATACGCAGTATTTT.

Many counts were recorded for this clonotype. The chain joins TRBV29-1 to TRBJ2-1; D remains ambiguous. The CDR3 length is 12 residues. Germline-derived CDR1 and CDR2 are SQVTM and ANQGSEA. Trimming left V 0 bases short and J 12 bases short, with 12 bases between. The CDR3 DNA reads TGCAGCGTTGAAGATCCCCTTAACTGGCAGTTCTTC. Residues: CSVEDPLNWQFF.

The chain joins TRBV28 to TRBJ1-2, with 8 bases that match TRBD1. Germline assignment: CDR1 MDHEN and CDR2 SYDVKM. The CDR3 is 14 amino acids. J gave up 6 bases and V 6 bases, and 9 bases lay outside the gene matches. CDR3 protein: CASRVRGQDHGYTF. The CDR3 nucleotides read TGTGCCAGCAGAGTAAGGGGACAGGACCATGGCTACACCTTC.

The rearrangement uses TRBV28 and TRBJ1-1, with TRBD1 matching over 10 bases. Germline CDR1 is MDHEN and CDR2 is SYDVKM. The CDR3 spans 15 residues. Losses at the gene ends were 2 bases for V and 5 bases for J; bases not matched to a gene: 5. CDR3 in amino acids: CASSLPDRGRTEAFF. CDR3 coding DNA: TGTGCCAGCAGTTTACCCGACAGGGGGCGAACTGAAGCTTTCTTT.

The sample holds a few counts of this clonotype. The chain employs TRBV20-1 and TRBJ2-7; 8 nucleotides agree with TRBD1. The ends lost 6 bases at V and 3 bases at J; junction bases unmatched: 10. The CDR3 loop spans 14 amino acids. Germline V gene lookup returns CDR1 DFQATT and CDR2 SNEGSKA (reference sequence). In DNA, the CDR3 is TGCAGTGCCCCCGGACAGGGAGGAATCTACGAGCAGTACTTC. This encodes CSAPGQGGIYEQYF.

In this sample, this clonotype turned up a few times. The chain joins TRBV20-1 to TRBJ2-6; the match to TRBD2 covers 7 bases. The CDR3 runs to 16 residues. V lost 5 bases, J lost 2 bases, and 9 bases stayed unmatched. Germline loops: CDR1 DFQATT, CDR2 SNEGSKA (reference sequence). CDR3 nucleotide sequence: TGCAGTGCTGCCCAAGGGGAGGGGCCTGGGGCCAACGTCCTGACTTTC. Translated: CSAAQGEGPGANVLTF.